Following are 22 T cell receptor beta chains from one sample sequenced in a study of T cells in Graves' hyperthyroidism and ophthalmopathy. Authors of the study amplified TCR beta CDR3 regions from RNA transcripts. An initial round of RT-PCR targeting the TCR CDR3 relied on the HTBI primer set. Each CDR3 protein gets one entry after TCRdb re-called the multiplex PCR reads with MiXCR. The repertoire consists of hundreds of thousands of distinct CDR3 sequences, with 35% to 40% occurring once and the leading ten covering about 9%. Sequenced input: blood. These receptors were collected from a man younger than 35 with Graves' hyperthyroidism.

This clonotype was observed at least ten times. The chain couples TRBV29-1 to TRBJ2-7; 7 bases line up with TRBD2. The CDR3 loop spans 15 amino acids. The germline V gene encodes CDR1 SQVTM and CDR2 ANQGSEA. V gave up 2 bases and J gave up 1 base; unmatched junction bases: 8. The CDR3, as DNA: TGCAGCGTTGAATTGCTAGCGGAGGGGTCCTACGAGCAGTACTTC. It translates to CSVELLAEGSYEQYF.

The rearrangement uses TRBV4-1 and TRBJ2-5; D gene ambiguous. Germline CDR1 and CDR2: MGHRA and YSYEKL. The CDR3 has 14 residues. V gave up 1 base and J gave up 2 bases, with 8 bases separating them. The CDR3, as DNA: TGCGCCAGCAGCCAAGGGAGCAGTCAAGAGACCCAGTACTTC. Amino acid sequence: CASSQGSSQETQYF.

Concerning this clonotype itself: A read error may explain this, as a much larger clone is one base away. This sequence joins TRBV7-9 and TRBJ2-7; D might be TRBD2 (6 bases). Germline V gene data show CDR1 as SEHNR and CDR2 as FQNEAQ (reference sequence). Trimming left V 4 bases short and J 5 bases short, with 15 bases between. The CDR3 spans 14 residues. CDR3 loop: CASSSGLARHEQYF. In DNA form, the CDR3 reads TGTGCCAGCAGCTCCGGGCTAGCGAGACACGAGCAGTACTTC.

Here the CDR3 reads CASSYFMTGDYYTF. The CDR3, as DNA: TGTGCCAGCAGTTACTTTATGACAGGGGACTACTACACCTTC. This rearrangement joins TRBV2 to TRBJ1-2; 8 bases map to TRBD1. Trimming removed 5 bases from V and 10 bases from J; junction bases left unmatched: 12. Germline V gene data show CDR1 as SNHLY and CDR2 as FYNNEI. The CDR3 runs to 14 residues.

This chain connects TRBV20-1 to TRBJ2-2, with 11 bases that match TRBD2. The germline V gene encodes CDR1 DFQATT and CDR2 SNEGSKA (reference sequence). Losses at the gene ends were 6 bases for V and 0 bases for J; bases not matched to a gene: 6. This CDR3 is 16 amino acids long. The CDR3 DNA reads TGCAGTGCCACTTTAGCGGGGGGGTCGAACACCGGGGAGCTGTTTTTT. It specifies CSATLAGGSNTGELFF.

The V and J genes are TRBV6-5 and TRBJ1-5; D gene uncertain. V dropped 0 bases and J dropped 3 bases, with 9 bases sitting between them. This CDR3 contains 15 residues. The V gene's germline CDR1 is MNHEY and CDR2 SVGAGI. The CDR3 here is CASSYSSAFNQPQHF. As DNA, the CDR3 is TGTGCCAGCAGTTACTCGTCGGCGTTCAATCAGCCCCAGCATTTT.

The chain has TRBV7-9 and TRBJ1-4; D might be TRBD1 (6 bases). Trimming removed 9 bases from V and 6 bases from J, with 20 bases in between. CDR3 length equals 15 residues. The germline V gene has CDR1 SEHNR and CDR2 FQNEAQ (reference sequence). This CDR3 reads CASQGWQETYEKLFF. In DNA, the CDR3 is TGTGCCAGTCAGGGGTGGCAAGAGACCTATGAAAAACTGTTTTTT.

This clonotype showed up many times. This chain uses TRBV10-1 with TRBJ2-7; D gene uncertain. Germline loops: CDR1 WNHNN, CDR2 SYGVQD (reference sequence). The CDR3 contains 12 residues. V lost 1 base and J 7 bases, leaving 8 bases between the germline ends. The CDR3 DNA reads TGCGCCAGCAGTGAGTATAGCTGGGAGCAGTACTTC. This codes for CASSEYSWEQYF.

V usage is TRBV7-2 and J usage is TRBJ1-3; D is unresolved. The CDR3 spans 15 residues. With 0 bases removed from V and 0 bases from J, the gap between germline ends came to 6 bases. CDR1 is SGHTA, CDR2 FQGNSA, per germline. CDR3 amino acids: CASSLAPHSGNTIYF. As DNA, the CDR3 is TGTGCCAGCAGCTTAGCGCCCCACTCTGGAAACACCATATATTTT. The full variable domain, in which reference TRBV7-2 and TRBJ1-3 provide the parts outside the CDR3, is GAGVSQSPSNKVTEKGKDVELRCDPISGHTALYWYRQSLGQGLEFLIYFQGNSAPDKSGLPSDRFSAERTGGSVSTLTIQRTQQEDSAVYLCASSLAPHSGNTIYFGEGSWLTVV.

This clonotype has more than one count but fewer than ten. The chain couples TRBV20-1 to TRBJ1-5; D possibly corresponds to TRBD1 (6 bases). V was trimmed by 7 bases and J by 2 bases, leaving 21 bases between them. The CDR3 consists of 16 residues. Germline V CDR1 and CDR2: DFQATT, SNEGSKA (reference sequence). This CDR3 is CSVIGAGARGNQPQHF. The CDR3, as DNA: TGCAGTGTCATAGGTGCAGGGGCTAGGGGCAATCAGCCCCAGCATTTT.

This clonotype has a count of ten or more. The chain links TRBV7-2 to TRBJ1-1; 8 bases are shared with TRBD1. The CDR3 has 14 residues. Germline loops: CDR1 SGHTA, CDR2 FQGNSA. V was clipped by 5 bases and J by 4 bases; unmatched bases: 6. CDR3 nucleotide sequence: TGTGCCAGCAGCGGGTGGACAGGGAGCACTGAAGCTTTCTTT. Its translation is CASSGWTGSTEAFF.

On this clonotype: The final CDR3 position lacks the conserved phenylalanine or tryptophan, pointing to a likely read error. Because the CDR3's place on the DNA is in doubt, the DNA is left out and the CDR3 is given as listed by TCRdb. The V gene is TRBV5-1, the J gene TRBJ1-6; the table's D call TRBD1 went unverified against the DNA. Germline V gene data show CDR1 as SGHRS and CDR2 as YFSETQ. 10 amino acids form the CDR3, both terminal residues included. This chain's CDR3 is CASSLEGRGQ.

This clonotype was seen only a few times. The chain joins TRBV19 to TRBJ2-2, with 10 bases that match TRBD1. This CDR3 is 16 amino acids long. After removal of 2 bases from V and 5 bases from J, the junction contained 5 bases not matched to a gene. The V gene's germline CDR1 is LNHDA and CDR2 SQIVND (reference sequence). CDR3 protein: CASSIRQGARTGELFF. For the CDR3, the DNA is TGTGCCAGTAGTATACGACAGGGGGCTCGAACCGGGGAGCTGTTTTTT.

The chain uses TRBV7-9 and TRBJ1-4; the D is unclear. Germline CDR1 SEHNR, CDR2 FQNEAQ (reference sequence). This CDR3 is 13 amino acids long. The ends were cut back, 5 bases at V and 4 bases at J, with 8 bases in the middle. CDR3 coding DNA: TGTGCCAGCAGCCTGATGGGTAATGAAAAACTGTTTTTT. Its protein is CASSLMGNEKLFF. Full variable domain (rest looked up from reference TRBV7-9 and TRBJ1-4): DTGVSQNPRHKITKRGQNVTFRCDPISEHNRLYWYRQTLGQGPEFLTYFQNEAQLEKSRLLSDRFSAERPKGSFSTLEIQRTEQGDSAMYLCASSLMGNEKLFFGSGTQLSVL.

V usage is TRBV29-1 and J usage is TRBJ2-6; no clear D. The germline V gene has CDR1 SQVTM and CDR2 ANQGSEA. V lost 0 bases and J lost 4, with 4 bases in between. The CDR3 is 13 amino acids. The CDR3 protein is CSVEEKGANVLTF. CDR3 bases: TGCAGCGTTGAAGAGAAAGGGGCCAACGTCCTGACTTTC.

Details on this clonotype: Sequence at one end of the junction differs from germline and may be a read error. This chain uses TRBV7-8 with TRBJ1-2, with TRBD1 identical over 9 bases. The CDR3 is made up of 13 amino acids. Germline loops: CDR1 SGHVS, CDR2 FQNEAQ. CDR3 amino acids: CASSQNRGLGYTF. DNA for the CDR3: TGCGCCAGCAGCCAAAACAGGGGGCTTGGCTACACCTTC. The full variable domain, its missing parts supplied by reference TRBV7-8 and TRBJ1-2, is GAGVSQSPRYKVAKRGQDVALRCDPISGHVSLFWYQQALGQGPEFLTYFQNEAQLDKSGLPSDRFFAERPEGSVSTLKIQRTQQEDSAVYLCASSQNRGLGYTFGSGTRLTVV.

At least ten counts were recorded for this clonotype. The CDR3 nucleotides read TGCGCCAGCAGTTCAGGGGGCCACTCTGGAAACACCATATATTTT. Translating gives CASSSGGHSGNTIYF. This chain links TRBV5-1 with TRBJ1-3, with TRBD1 matching over 8 bases. Germline CDR1 SGHRS, CDR2 YFSETQ. This CDR3 comprises 15 residues. V dropped 5 bases and J dropped 0; count of bases not matched to a gene: 4.

The table lists this clonotype with many counts. The chain recombines TRBV10-3 with TRBJ1-2; D call uncertain. CDR3 length: 14 residues. Germline V gives CDR1 ENHRY, CDR2 SYGVKD. Trimming left V 6 bases short and J 4 bases short, with 15 bases between. The CDR3 coding sequence is TGTGCCATCAGAGACCCTCAGGCAGGCTATGGCTACACCTTC. This translates into CAIRDPQAGYGYTF.

As concerns this clonotype: This may come from a read error, since a much larger clone is one base off. The chain carries TRBV29-1 and TRBJ2-5, with D unclear. Per germline, CDR1 SQVTM and CDR2 ANQGSEA. This CDR3 comprises 11 residues. V dropped 7 bases and J dropped 5 bases, with 11 bases sitting between them. The CDR3 is CSGRRLETQYF. The CDR3 nucleotides are TGCAGCGGGCGGCGCCTGGAGACCCAGTACTTC.

Concerning this clonotype: Possible read error: a much larger clone is one base away. V gene TRBV7-8 combines with J gene TRBJ1-1, with 7 nucleotides matching TRBD1. V was pared by 6 bases and J by 1 base, with 8 bases of the junction left unmatched. Germline values: CDR1 SGHVS, CDR2 FQNEAQ. The CDR3 runs 15 residues. The DNA for the CDR3 is TGTGCCAGCAGACCACGACAGGGATGGAACACTGAAGCTTTCTTT. Translated: CASRPRQGWNTEAFF. Looking up the rest from reference TRBV7-8 and TRBJ1-1 gives the full variable domain: GAGVSQSPRYKVAKRGQDVALRCDPISGHVSLFWYQQALGQGPEFLTYFQNEAQLDKSGLPSDRFFAERPEGSVSTLKIQRTQQEDSAVYLCASRPRQGWNTEAFFGQGTRLTVV.

The chain links TRBV5-1 to TRBJ1-1, with 10 positions matching TRBD1. The germline CDR1 and CDR2 sequences are SGHRS and YFSETQ. There are 14 residues in the CDR3. The ends lost 7 bases at V and 6 bases at J; junction bases unmatched: 9. The CDR3 protein is CASGPGTGAPEAFF. CDR3 in DNA: TGCGCCAGCGGCCCCGGGACAGGGGCTCCTGAAGCTTTCTTT.

The chain uses TRBV20-1 and TRBJ1-5; 9 positions match TRBD1. The CDR3 consists of 13 residues. Germline loops: CDR1 DFQATT, CDR2 SNEGSKA (reference sequence). V dropped 1 base and J dropped 12; count of bases not matched to a gene: 7. This chain's CDR3 is CSARVGTGISQHF. The CDR3 DNA follows: TGCAGTGCTAGAGTTGGGACAGGGATCAGCCAGCATTTT.